The entry below gives a single T cell receptor beta chain sequence along with its context. No antigen is known for it. These data originate in a study of OX40 agonist ivuxolimab in advanced cancers. Study-wide results and caveats: Dose levels from 0.1 to 3.0 mg/kg saw CD4+ and CD8+ blood T cells expand clonally by week 6.

TCRdb's copy holds only in-frame clones and misses some; the assay was immunoSEQ multiplex PCR. The sample contains roughly 73,000 clones, 88% of which appear only once. Germline V gene lookup returns CDR1 MDHEN and CDR2 SYDVKM. Deletions cut 10 bases from V and 2 bases from J, with 23 bases between. The CDR3 has 16 residues. This TCR derives from an adult with an advanced solid tumor such as melanoma, head and neck, liver or kidney cancer. Here the sequenced sample was CD4+ or CD8+ T cells sorted from blood, taken in a trial of the OX40 agonist ivuxolimab. This chain uses TRBV28 with TRBJ1-2; D not certain. CDR3 amino acids: CATPISREPGNYGYTF. DNA of the CDR3: TGTGCCACCCCGATAAGTAGGGAGCCCGGGAACTATGGCTACACCTTC.